Listed below are T cell receptor beta chains from one sample, sequenced in a study of T cells in Graves' hyperthyroidism and ophthalmopathy. A single record per CDR3 protein comes from TCRdb applying MiXCR to the multiplex PCR reads. The table includes about 480,000 distinct CDR3 sequences, approximately 25% detected once. The sequenced material came from blood. The receptors here all came from a woman in her twenties or thirties with Graves' ophthalmopathy. Each CDR3 is given with its conserved first and last residue.

CASSPVSSYNSPLHF,TRBJ1-6,15,TRBV27
CASSYTLDSSYEQYF,TRBJ2-7,15,TRBV6-5
CASTLGQGVNNEAFF,TRBJ1-1,15,TRBV12-3/TRBV12-4
CASSIGGSEYTEAFF,TRBJ1-1,15,TRBV19
CASSLAFNSGNTIYF,TRBJ1-3,15,TRBV5-1
CASQGQSVNQPQHF,TRBJ1-5,14,TRBV27
CASSIGPIDNQPQHF,TRBJ1-5,15,TRBV12-3/TRBV12-4
CASSRLAGGTETQYF,TRBJ2-5,15,TRBV9
CASRGSENTGELFF,TRBJ2-2,14,TRBV5-5
CASSYRQGGYGYTF,TRBJ1-2,14,TRBV6-5
CASGLRNYDGTESGANYGYTF,TRBJ1-2,21,TRBV12-5
CASSMGHVEAFF,TRBJ1-1,12,TRBV19
CASSPGVVAYEQYF,TRBJ2-7,14,TRBV11-2
CASSPGFRLAGVNTGELFF,TRBJ2-2,19,TRBV11-2
CSGSGPQGTEAFF,TRBJ1-1,13,TRBV20-1
CASTRTANTEAFF,TRBJ1-1,13,TRBV6-2/TRBV6-3
CSVVVGSGGTGELCF,TRBJ2-2,15,TRBV29-1
CASSLDQNKDSGNSYEQYF,TRBJ2-7,19,TRBV5-1
CSVEKAGTYEQYF,TRBJ2-7,13,TRBV29-1
CASSEGWAGHDPWEQYF,TRBJ2-7,17,TRBV6-1
CSVATGNYEQYF,TRBJ2-7,12,TRBV29-1
CSARTGTRGETQYF,TRBJ2-5,14,TRBV20-1
CASKQGAYNQPQHF,TRBJ1-5,14,TRBV6-1
CASSGDLTPEAFF,TRBJ1-1,13,TRBV6-1
CASKGLPNTGELFF,TRBJ2-2,14,TRBV6-1
CASSSTGPYGYTF,TRBJ1-2,13,TRBV11-2
CATSRESETQYF,TRBJ2-5,12,TRBV15
CASRAGPYSNQPQHF,TRBJ1-5,15,TRBV6-1
CASSPPGQGGVPLHF,TRBJ1-6,15,TRBV18
CAWSKGLAGVQETQYF,TRBJ2-5,16,TRBV30
CASTLGTSGREQYF,TRBJ2-7,14,TRBV12-3/TRBV12-4
CASSYGTGGNYEQYF,TRBJ2-7,15,TRBV6-5
CASSEFSNYGYTF,TRBJ1-2,13,TRBV6-1
CASSYSSRASGYTF,TRBJ1-2,14,TRBV6-5
CSVGRVGPLSGYTF,TRBJ1-2,14,TRBV29-1
CASSFSDTGMNTEAFF,TRBJ1-1,16,TRBV12-3/TRBV12-4